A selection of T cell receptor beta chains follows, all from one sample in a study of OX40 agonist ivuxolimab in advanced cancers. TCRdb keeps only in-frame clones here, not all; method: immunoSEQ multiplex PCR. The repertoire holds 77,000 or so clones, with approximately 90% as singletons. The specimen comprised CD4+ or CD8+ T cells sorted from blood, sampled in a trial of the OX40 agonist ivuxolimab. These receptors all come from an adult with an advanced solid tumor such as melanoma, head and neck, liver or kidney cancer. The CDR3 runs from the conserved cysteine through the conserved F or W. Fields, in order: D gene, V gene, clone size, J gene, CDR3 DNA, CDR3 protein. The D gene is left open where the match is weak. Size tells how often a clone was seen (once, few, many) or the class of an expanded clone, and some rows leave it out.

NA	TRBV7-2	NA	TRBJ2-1	TGTGCCAGCAGCGCGACCGGACGGATCGATGAGCAGTTCTTC	CASSATGRIDEQFF
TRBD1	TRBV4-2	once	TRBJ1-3	TGTGCCAGCAGCCAAGTGACAGGGGCTGGAAACACCATATATTTT	CASSQVTGAGNTIYF
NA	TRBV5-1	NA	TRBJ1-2	TGCGCCAGCAGCAGGTCAACGGGTCATGGCTACACCTTC	CASSRSTGHGYTF
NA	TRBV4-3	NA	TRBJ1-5	TGCGCCAGCAGCCCTTCCCGCAATCAGCCCCAGCATTTT	CASSPSRNQPQHF
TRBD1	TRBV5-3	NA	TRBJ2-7	TGTGCCAGTTCGAGGGACAGGCCCCGGGCCCACTACGAGCAGTACTTC	CASSRDRPRAHYEQYF
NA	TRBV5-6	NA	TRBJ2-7	TGTGCCAGCAGCCGGGACTCCAAATGGGAGCAGTACTTC	CASSRDSKWEQYF
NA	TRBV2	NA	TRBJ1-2	TGTGCCAGCTTTAGAATAAGAGGGTGGGGCTACACCTTC	CASFRIRGWGYTF
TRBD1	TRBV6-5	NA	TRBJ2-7	TGTGCCAGCAGACGCGGACAGGGGGTAACCTACGAGCAGTACTTC	CASRRGQGVTYEQYF
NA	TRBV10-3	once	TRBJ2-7	TGTGCCATCAGTGACGAAGACTATAGCCACGAGCAGTACTTC	CAISDEDYSHEQYF
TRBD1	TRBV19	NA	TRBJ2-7	TGTGCCAGTAGTAATAAGGGACAGAGTGCCTACGAGCAGTACTTC	CASSNKGQSAYEQYF
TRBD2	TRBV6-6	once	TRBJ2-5	TGTGCCAGCAGTTACAGCGGGAGTTCAGAGACCCAGTACTTC	CASSYSGSSETQYF
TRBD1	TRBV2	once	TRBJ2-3	TGTGCCAGCAGCCTCACAGGGGTAGGCACAGATACGCAGTATTTT	CASSLTGVGTDTQYF
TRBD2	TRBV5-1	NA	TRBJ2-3	TGCGCCAGCAGCTATCCTAAAGGAAGACAGGGACTAGCGAGATCTCGCACAGATACGCAGTATTTT	CASSYPKGRQGLARSRTDTQYF
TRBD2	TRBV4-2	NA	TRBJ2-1	TGTGCCAGCAGCCACATTAGCGGGTATGAGCAGTTCTTC	CASSHISGYEQFF
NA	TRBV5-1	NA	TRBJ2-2	TGCGCCAGCAGCCCTAGACTAGATACCGGGGAGCTGTTTTTT	CASSPRLDTGELFF
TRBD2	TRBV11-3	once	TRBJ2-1	TGTGCCAGCAGCTCAGCGGGGGAGGGGGTTTACAATGAGCAGTTCTTC	CASSSAGEGVYNEQFF
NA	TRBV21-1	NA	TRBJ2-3	TGTGCCAGCAGCTCCGGGGGGGACGGACGCACAGATACGCAGTATTTT	CASSSGGDGRTDTQYF
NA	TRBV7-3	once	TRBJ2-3	TGTGCCAGCAGCTTACGCGGTAGCACAGATACGCAGTATTTT	CASSLRGSTDTQYF
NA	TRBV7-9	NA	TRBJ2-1	TGTGCCAGCAGCGTTATTGCTGGGGGGCAGTTCTTC	CASSVIAGGQFF
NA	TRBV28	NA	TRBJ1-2	TGTGCCAGCACCGGGCCGCCCGTTTATGGCTACACCTTC	CASTGPPVYGYTF
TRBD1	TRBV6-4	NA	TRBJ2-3	TGTGCCAGCAGCCGGGACAGAAGCACAGATACGCAGTATTTT	CASSRDRSTDTQYF
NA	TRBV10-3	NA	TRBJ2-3	TGTGCCATCAGTACCACAGATACGCAGTATTTT	CAISTTDTQYF
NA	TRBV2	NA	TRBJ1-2	TGTGCCAGCAGTGCAACAGGCATCGATGGCTACACCTTC	CASSATGIDGYTF
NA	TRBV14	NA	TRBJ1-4	TGTGCCAGCAGCCAAGCGGGCGGGGGAGAAAAACTGTTTTTT	CASSQAGGGEKLFF
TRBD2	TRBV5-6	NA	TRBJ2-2	TGTGCCAGCAGCTTGGCATTGGGACTAGCATACACCGGGGAGCTGTTTTTT	CASSLALGLAYTGELFF